Each of the 30 T cell receptor beta chains below was sequenced from the same sample in a study of T cells in localized non-small cell lung cancer. Some clones are missing from TCRdb's copy, which holds only in-frame ones; the method was immunoSEQ multiplex PCR. The sample shows approximately 30,000 clones, nearly 80% of them seen only once. This sample comprised peripheral blood, obtained before any cancer treatment. The receptor set was obtained from a male donor at least 60 years old with stage II squamous cell lung carcinoma.

J is TRBJ2-3 and V is TRBV5-1; the match to TRBD1 covers 7 bases. Per the germline V gene, CDR1 is SGHRS and CDR2 is YFSETQ. The CDR3 is 14 amino acids. J was trimmed by 2 bases and V by 4 bases; bases with no gene match: 4. CDR3 sequence (DNA): TGCGCCAGCAGCGGGACAGCGAACACAGATACGCAGTATTTT. It specifies CASSGTANTDTQYF.

This rearrangement joins TRBV5-5 to TRBJ2-5, with TRBD1 identical over 8 bases. This CDR3 spans 15 amino acids. V lost 4 bases and J lost 1; bases outside the gene matches: 6. Germline V CDR1 and CDR2: SGHKS, YYEKEE (reference sequence). The DNA for the CDR3 is TGTGCCAGCAGCCGCGGACAGGGCCTCCAAGAGACCCAGTACTTC. As protein: CASSRGQGLQETQYF.

V is TRBV5-8 and J is TRBJ2-1; perhaps TRBD1 as D (6 bases). This CDR3 has 14 residues. V gave up 0 bases and J gave up 4 bases, with 8 bases separating them. In germline, CDR1 is SGHTS, CDR2 YDEGEE. Here the CDR3 DNA reads TGTGCCAGCAGCTTGGTTGGACAGTACAATGAGCAGTTCTTC. Protein product: CASSLVGQYNEQFF.

The chain couples TRBV14 to TRBJ2-1; 9 nucleotides match TRBD2. CDR3 length: 16 residues. Germline V gene data show CDR1 as SGHDN and CDR2 as FVKESK. With 6 bases clipped from V and 4 bases from J, the junction kept 10 bases outside the gene matches. Written as DNA, the CDR3 is TGTGCCAGCAGTCGCGGGGGGGGCATCAGGTACAATGAGCAGTTCTTC. Amino acid sequence: CASSRGGGIRYNEQFF.

V is TRBV5-1 and J is TRBJ2-1; no firm D call. Trimming left V 0 bases short and J 7 bases short, with 14 bases between. This CDR3 has 15 amino acids. Germline CDR1 is SGHRS and CDR2 is YFSETQ. The CDR3 DNA reads TGCGCCAGCAGCTTGGGTGAGCAAGAGGTAAATGAGCAGTTCTTC. It is translated as CASSLGEQEVNEQFF.

V and J are TRBV9 and TRBJ2-1, with a possible D match to TRBD2 (5 bases). V was cut by 3 bases and J by 5 bases, with 15 bases left in between. Per the germline V gene, CDR1 is SGDLS and CDR2 is YYNGEE. The CDR3 has 15 amino acids. The CDR3 DNA sequence: TGTGCCAGCAGCGCGACCCCCCGGCGGGACAATGAGCAGTTCTTC. This codes for CASSATPRRDNEQFF.

J is TRBJ2-6 and V is TRBV6-1; D uncertain. Trimming shortened V by 8 bases and J by 4 bases, and 12 bases separated the two germline ends. The CDR3 contains 14 residues. The germline CDR1 and CDR2 sequences are MNHNS and SASEGT. The CDR3 nucleotides are TGTGCCAGCGTAAGAACTACCGGGGCCAACGTCCTGACTTTC. This sequence encodes CASVRTTGANVLTF.

In DNA form, the CDR3 reads TGTGCCAGCAGCTCGCCCCCGCGCACTAACACTGAAGCTTTCTTT. Translating gives CASSSPPRTNTEAFF. J is TRBJ1-1 and V is TRBV7-9; D is ambiguous. This CDR3 is 15 amino acids long. Germline CDR1 SEHNR, CDR2 FQNEAQ (reference sequence). Trimming took 4 bases from V and 2 from J, leaving 14 bases between them.

The genes are TRBV30 and TRBJ2-3, with D unclear. Trimming took off 3 bases at V and 0 bases at J, with 13 bases between the two ends. Germline CDR1 reads GTSNPN; CDR2 reads SVGIG (reference sequence). There are 15 residues in the CDR3. The CDR3 DNA reads TGTGCCTGGAGCTTAACTGGGTACAGCACAGATACGCAGTATTTT. Its translation is CAWSLTGYSTDTQYF.

This chain links TRBV25-1 with TRBJ1-2; D ambiguous. The CDR3 contains 13 residues. From germline, CDR1 is MGHDK and CDR2 SYGVNS. V was shortened by 3 bases and J by 4 bases, with 9 bases between the two germline ends. CDR3 DNA sequence: TGTGCCAGCAGTGATCCCTCAACCTATGGCTACACCTTC. This sequence encodes CASSDPSTYGYTF.

The rearrangement uses TRBV6-1 and TRBJ2-2; D may be TRBD1 (6 bases). The CDR3 is 13 amino acids. Per germline, CDR1 MNHNS and CDR2 SASEGT. Trimming removed 7 bases at V and 5 bases at J, with 11 bases between. DNA for the CDR3: TGTGCCAGCATGTGGGACATAACCGGGGAGCTGTTTTTT. It encodes CASMWDITGELFF.

This clone showed up just a few times. This chain's CDR3 is CASSRGLAEADTQYF. CDR3 coding DNA: TGTGCCAGCAGCCGGGGACTAGCGGAGGCAGATACGCAGTATTTT. The chain carries TRBV11-3 and TRBJ2-3; 11 nucleotides align to TRBD2. The ends lost 5 bases at V and 4 bases at J; junction bases unmatched: 5. CDR3 size: 15 residues. CDR1 and CDR2 (germline): SGHNT, YENEEA. Looking up the rest from reference TRBV11-3 and TRBJ2-3 gives the full variable domain: EAGVVQSPRYKIIEKKQPVAFWCNPISGHNTLYWYLQNLGQGPELLIRYENEEAVDDSQLPKDRFSAERLKGVDSTLKIQPAELGDSAVYLCASSRGLAEADTQYFGPGTRLTVL.

The chain uses TRBV4-3 and TRBJ1-5; the match to TRBD1 covers 9 bases. Germline CDR1 is LGHNA and CDR2 is YSLEER. Germline trimming cut 0 bases from V and 2 bases from J; bases unmatched to any gene: 5. The CDR3 is 17 residues long. The CDR3 bases are TGCGCCAGCAGCCAAGAGCTTACAGGGGGCGGCAATCAGCCCCAGCATTTT. This sequence encodes CASSQELTGGGNQPQHF.

The chain carries TRBV2 and TRBJ2-2, with a weak D call TRBD1 (6 bases). This CDR3 region has 14 residues. Per germline, CDR1 SNHLY and CDR2 FYNNEI. The V end lost 4 bases, the J end lost 1 base, and 7 bases lay between the germline ends. The CDR3 DNA follows: TGTGCCAGCAGTGTACAGGGGAACACCGGGGAGCTGTTTTTT. Translating it yields CASSVQGNTGELFF.

V and J are TRBV6-5 and TRBJ2-7; no reliable D call. This CDR3 is built from 12 residues. Trimming took off 2 bases at V and 3 bases at J, with 5 bases between the two ends. Germline values: CDR1 MNHEY, CDR2 SVGAGI. CDR3 nucleotides: TGTGCCAGCAGTTACAAAGACTACGAGCAGTACTTC. This gives the protein CASSYKDYEQYF.

This clone was found a few times. V usage is TRBV7-9 and J usage is TRBJ1-2; D might be TRBD1 (5 bases). Trimming pared 1 base from V and 5 bases from J, leaving 11 bases between. The CDR3 spans 14 residues. The germline V gene encodes CDR1 SEHNR and CDR2 FQNEAQ (reference sequence). The CDR3 here is CASSLGTGTYGYTF. Here the CDR3 DNA reads TGTGCCAGCAGCTTAGGCACAGGAACATATGGCTACACCTTC.

The chain recombines TRBV19 with TRBJ2-7; TRBD1 agrees at 7 bases. There are 13 residues in the CDR3. From germline, CDR1 is LNHDA and CDR2 SQIVND (reference sequence). The V and J ends lost 5 bases and 3 bases, in that order; junction bases with no gene match: 4. CDR3 sequence: CASSLGQLYEQYF. CDR3 coding DNA: TGTGCCAGTAGTTTGGGACAGCTCTACGAGCAGTACTTC.

The CDR3 nucleotides are TGTGCCAGCAGCTCCCTGTTTGGCGATTCGGAGACCCAGTACTTC. This encodes CASSSLFGDSETQYF. The gene calls are TRBV5-4 and TRBJ2-5; D call uncertain. V lost 3 bases and J lost 5, with 17 bases in between. The CDR3 has 15 residues. Germline CDR1 SGHNT, CDR2 YYREEE (reference sequence).

This chain uses TRBV27 with TRBJ2-3, with a possible D match to TRBD1 (5 bases). CDR1 is MNHEY and CDR2 is SMNVEV in the germline V gene (reference sequence). The CDR3 totals 14 residues. Trimming left V 7 bases short and J 0 bases short, with 11 bases between. This CDR3 reads CASNRLTSTDTQYF. CDR3 sequence (DNA): TGTGCCAGCAACAGGCTCACTAGCACAGATACGCAGTATTTT.

This clone has a handful of counts. The CDR3 region has the DNA TGTGCCAGCAGCGTAGGGTATGAGCAGTTCTTC. Translated, it gives CASSVGYEQFF. The V gene is TRBV9, the J gene TRBJ2-1; D ambiguous. The V and J ends lost 0 bases and 8 bases respectively, with 3 bases between them. CDR1 and CDR2 (germline): SGDLS, YYNGEE. This CDR3 has 11 residues. The full variable domain, with the rest looked up from reference TRBV9 and TRBJ2-1, is DSGVTQTPKHLITATGQRVTLRCSPRSGDLSVYWYQQSLDQGLQFLIQYYNGEERAKGNILERFSAQQFPDLHSELNLSSLELGDSALYFCASSVGYEQFFGPGTRLTVL.

The CDR3 sequence is CASSLASSYNEQFF. The CDR3 DNA is TGCGCCAGCAGCTTAGCGAGCTCCTACAATGAGCAGTTCTTC. This sequence joins TRBV5-1 and TRBJ2-1; no clear D gene. Trimming stripped 2 bases from V and 0 bases from J, with 6 bases between. CDR1 is SGHRS, CDR2 YFSETQ, per germline. The CDR3 length is 14 residues.

The rearrangement uses TRBV11-2 and TRBJ2-2; D remains unclear. The V gene's germline CDR1 is SGHAT and CDR2 FQNNGV. The CDR3 has 13 amino acids. Trimming removed 5 bases from V and 8 bases from J, with 12 bases in between. The CDR3 DNA follows: TGTGCCAGCAGCCCCTTCCCTCAAGGGGAGCTGTTTTTT. Protein sequence: CASSPFPQGELFF.

This chain joins TRBV11-1 and TRBJ2-7; D possibly corresponds to TRBD1 (6 bases). Germline CDR1 reads SGHAT; CDR2 reads FQDESV (reference sequence). The V gene lost 5 bases and the J gene lost 6 bases, with 17 bases spanning the gap. This CDR3 has 14 residues. CDR3 bases: TGTGCCAGCAGCCCCAGTACGGGACAAACCGAGCAGTACTTC. It yields the protein CASSPSTGQTEQYF.

The rearrangement uses TRBV5-4 and TRBJ2-1; a weak D match, TRBD1 (6 bases). CDR3 length: 15 amino acids. V shed 3 bases and J shed 4 bases, with 14 bases lying between them. CDR1 is SGHNT and CDR2 is YYREEE in the germline V gene (reference sequence). The CDR3 spells CASSSGTTEYNEQFF. The DNA of the CDR3 is TGTGCCAGCAGCTCTGGGACAACCGAATACAATGAGCAGTTCTTC.

The CDR3 DNA follows: TGTGCCAGCAGCCCCCCAGGGAGCCTACTCAATGAGCAGTTCTTC. This translates into CASSPPGSLLNEQFF. This sequence joins TRBV7-3 and TRBJ2-1; D may correspond to TRBD1 or TRBD2 (5 bases each). The length of the CDR3 is 15 residues. Per the germline V gene, CDR1 is SGHTA and CDR2 is FQGTGA. The V end was cut by 5 bases, the J end by 6 bases, with 17 bases between.

The chain couples TRBV19 to TRBJ1-5; 7 bases fit TRBD1. The germline CDR1 and CDR2 sequences are LNHDA and SQIVND (reference sequence). The V segment lost 4 bases and the J segment 0 bases; nucleotides outside the gene matches: 6. The CDR3 sequence is 16 residues long. CDR3 sequence reads: CASSNTGQNSNQPQHF. CDR3 DNA: TGTGCCAGTAGTAACACGGGACAGAATAGCAATCAGCCCCAGCATTTT.

This clone was found once. The J gene is TRBJ2-1, the V gene TRBV18, with a tentative D call TRBD1 (5 bases). Germline CDR1 KGHSH, CDR2 LQKENI. The germline V and J ends were trimmed by 3 bases and 6 bases, with 9 bases remaining between them. The CDR3 runs 13 residues. CDR3 nucleotides: TGTGCCAGCTCACCGGGGCTTTCCAATGAGCAGTTCTTC. It is translated as CASSPGLSNEQFF. Based on the CDR3 plus reference TRBV18 and TRBJ2-1, the full variable domain is NAGVMQNPRHLVRRRGQEARLRCSPMKGHSHVYWYRQLPEEGLKFMVYLQKENIIDESGMPKERFSAEFPKEGPSILRIQQVVRGDSAAYFCASSPGLSNEQFFGPGTRLTVL.

The chain uses TRBV5-1 and TRBJ2-7, with D unresolved. Germline CDR1 reads SGHRS; CDR2 reads YFSETQ. The V gene lost 5 bases and the J gene lost 3 bases, with 12 bases spanning the gap. This CDR3 is 13 amino acids long. This chain's CDR3 is CASRASGSYEQYF. CDR3 in DNA: TGCGCCAGCAGGGCGTCCGGTAGCTACGAGCAGTACTTC.

The chain uses TRBV5-1 and TRBJ1-1; no firm D call. Germline CDR1 SGHRS, CDR2 YFSETQ. The CDR3 sequence is 14 residues long. V lost 2 bases and J lost 5, with 13 bases in between. CDR3 DNA sequence: TGCGCCAGCAGCTTCTCCAGGACCAATACTGAAGCTTTCTTT. Translating gives CASSFSRTNTEAFF.

The rearrangement links TRBV18 to TRBJ2-1, with D unresolved. CDR1 is KGHSH, CDR2 LQKENI, per germline. There are 15 residues in the CDR3. Deletions cut 2 bases from V and 4 bases from J, with 12 bases between. The CDR3 here is CASSPGVPGYNEQFF. CDR3 bases: TGTGCCAGCTCACCAGGGGTTCCTGGTTACAATGAGCAGTTCTTC.